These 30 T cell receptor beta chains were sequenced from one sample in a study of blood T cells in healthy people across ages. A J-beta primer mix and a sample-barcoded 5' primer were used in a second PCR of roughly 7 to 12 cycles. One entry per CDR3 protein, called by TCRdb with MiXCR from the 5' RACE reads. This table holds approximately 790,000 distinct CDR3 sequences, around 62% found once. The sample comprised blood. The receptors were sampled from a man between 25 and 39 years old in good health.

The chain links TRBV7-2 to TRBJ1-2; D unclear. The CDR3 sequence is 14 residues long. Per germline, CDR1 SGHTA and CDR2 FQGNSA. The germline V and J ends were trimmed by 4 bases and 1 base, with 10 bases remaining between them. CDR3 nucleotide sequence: TGTGCCAGCAGCTCTGAAGTTAGTAACTATGGCTACACCTTC. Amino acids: CASSSEVSNYGYTF.

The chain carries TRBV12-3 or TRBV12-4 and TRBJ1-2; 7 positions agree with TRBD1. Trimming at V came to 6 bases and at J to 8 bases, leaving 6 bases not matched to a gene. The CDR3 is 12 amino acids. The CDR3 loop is CASRMTGQGYTF. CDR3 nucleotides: TGTGCCAGCAGGATGACAGGGCAAGGCTACACCTTC.

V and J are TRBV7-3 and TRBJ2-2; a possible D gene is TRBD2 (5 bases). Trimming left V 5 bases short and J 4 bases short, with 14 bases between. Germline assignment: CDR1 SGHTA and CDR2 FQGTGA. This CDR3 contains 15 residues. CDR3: CASSRGLVRTGELFF. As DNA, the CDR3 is TGTGCCAGCAGCCGCGGGCTAGTGCGCACCGGGGAGCTGTTTTTT.

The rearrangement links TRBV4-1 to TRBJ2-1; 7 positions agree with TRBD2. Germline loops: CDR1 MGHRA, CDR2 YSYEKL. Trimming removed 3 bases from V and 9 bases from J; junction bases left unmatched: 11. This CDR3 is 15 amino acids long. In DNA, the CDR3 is TGCGCCAGCAGCCAGAAGATGGAGGGAGGGATTGAGCAGTTCTTC. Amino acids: CASSQKMEGGIEQFF.

The CDR3 coding sequence is TGTGCCAGCAGCCAAGACTGGATGGACAGGGAAGGGTATGAAGCTTTCTTT. Protein sequence: CASSQDWMDREGYEAFF. The chain recombines TRBV4-2 with TRBJ1-1; TRBD1 aligns across 8 bases. The germline CDR1 and CDR2 sequences are LGHNA and YNFKEQ. CDR3 length: 17 amino acids. V trimming: 0 bases; J trimming: 7 bases; junction bases outside the gene matches: 13.

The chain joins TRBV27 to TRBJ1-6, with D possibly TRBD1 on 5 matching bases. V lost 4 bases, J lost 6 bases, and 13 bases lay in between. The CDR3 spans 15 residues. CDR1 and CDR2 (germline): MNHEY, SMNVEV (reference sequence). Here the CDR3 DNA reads TGTGCCAGCAGTTCCCCAGGGTGGGGTAATTCACCCCTCCACTTT. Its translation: CASSSPGWGNSPLHF.

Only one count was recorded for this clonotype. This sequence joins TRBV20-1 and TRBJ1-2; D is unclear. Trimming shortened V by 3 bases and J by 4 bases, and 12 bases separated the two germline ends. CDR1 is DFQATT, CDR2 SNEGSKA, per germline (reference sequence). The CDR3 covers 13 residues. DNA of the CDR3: TGCAGTGCTAGTTCTGGGGAGAGCTATGGCTACACCTTC. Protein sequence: CSASSGESYGYTF.

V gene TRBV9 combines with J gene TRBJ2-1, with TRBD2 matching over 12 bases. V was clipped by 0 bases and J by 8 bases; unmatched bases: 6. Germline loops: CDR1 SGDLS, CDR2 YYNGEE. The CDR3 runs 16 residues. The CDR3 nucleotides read TGTGCCAGCAGCGTAGCGGCTAGCGGGGGGGTTTATGAGCAGTTCTTC. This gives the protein CASSVAASGGVYEQFF. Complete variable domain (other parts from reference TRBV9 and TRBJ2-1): DSGVTQTPKHLITATGQRVTLRCSPRSGDLSVYWYQQSLDQGLQFLIQYYNGEERAKGNILERFSAQQFPDLHSELNLSSLELGDSALYFCASSVAASGGVYEQFFGPGTRLTVL.

CDR3 sequence: CASTSGRLAGNNEQFF. The DNA for the CDR3 is TGTGCCAGCACATCCGGCCGACTAGCGGGGAACAATGAGCAGTTCTTC. The chain joins TRBV7-2 to TRBJ2-1; TRBD2 aligns across 11 bases. This CDR3 region has 16 residues. J gave up 5 bases and V 7 bases, and 10 bases lay outside the gene matches. Germline CDR1 is SGHTA and CDR2 is FQGNSA.

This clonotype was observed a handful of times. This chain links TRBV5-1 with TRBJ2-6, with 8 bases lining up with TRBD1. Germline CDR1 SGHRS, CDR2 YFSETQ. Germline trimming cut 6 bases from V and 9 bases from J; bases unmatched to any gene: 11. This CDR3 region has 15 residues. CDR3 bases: TGCGCCAGCACCCAGACAGGGGCTCTTAACAACGTCCTGACTTTC. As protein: CASTQTGALNNVLTF.

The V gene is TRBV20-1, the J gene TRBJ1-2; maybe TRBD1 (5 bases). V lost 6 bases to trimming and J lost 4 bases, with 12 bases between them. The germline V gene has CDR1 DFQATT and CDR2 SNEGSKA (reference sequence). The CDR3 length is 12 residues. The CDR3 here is CSAGRDPYGYTF. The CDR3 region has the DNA TGCAGTGCGGGCAGGGACCCCTATGGCTACACCTTC.

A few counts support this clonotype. The CDR3 spells CSARPFASSYNEQFF. Here the CDR3 DNA reads TGCAGTGCTAGACCCTTCGCGAGCTCCTACAATGAGCAGTTCTTC. The chain uses TRBV20-1 and TRBJ2-1; D gene ambiguous. V shed 2 bases and J shed 0 bases, with 11 bases lying between them. Germline CDR1 is DFQATT and CDR2 is SNEGSKA (reference sequence). This CDR3 is 15 amino acids long.

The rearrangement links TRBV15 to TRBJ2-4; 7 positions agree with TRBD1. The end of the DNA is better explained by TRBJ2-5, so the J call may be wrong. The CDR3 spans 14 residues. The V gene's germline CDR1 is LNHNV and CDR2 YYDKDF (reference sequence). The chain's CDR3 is CATRSAPDRETQYF. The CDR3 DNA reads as TGTGCCACCAGGAGTGCCCCGGACAGGGAGACCCAGTACTTC.

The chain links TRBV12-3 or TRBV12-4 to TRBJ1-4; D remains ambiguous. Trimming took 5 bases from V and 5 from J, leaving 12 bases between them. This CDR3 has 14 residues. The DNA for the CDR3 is TGTGCCAGCAGTCCACTCACGGGGAATGAAAAACTGTTTTTT. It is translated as CASSPLTGNEKLFF.

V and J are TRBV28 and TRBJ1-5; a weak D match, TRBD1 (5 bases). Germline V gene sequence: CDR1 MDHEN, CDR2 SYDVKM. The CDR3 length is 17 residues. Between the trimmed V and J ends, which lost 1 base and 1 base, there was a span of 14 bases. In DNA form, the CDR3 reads TGTGCCAGCAGTTTATTATACGGGGACCGAAGCAATCAGCCCCAGCATTTT. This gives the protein CASSLLYGDRSNQPQHF.

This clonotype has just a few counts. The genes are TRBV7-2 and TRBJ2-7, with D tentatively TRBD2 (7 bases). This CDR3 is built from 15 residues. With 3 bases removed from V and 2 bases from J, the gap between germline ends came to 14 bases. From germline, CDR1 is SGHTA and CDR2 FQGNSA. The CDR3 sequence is CASSFNGGQPYEQYF. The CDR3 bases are TGTGCCAGCAGCTTCAACGGGGGGCAACCCTACGAGCAGTACTTC.

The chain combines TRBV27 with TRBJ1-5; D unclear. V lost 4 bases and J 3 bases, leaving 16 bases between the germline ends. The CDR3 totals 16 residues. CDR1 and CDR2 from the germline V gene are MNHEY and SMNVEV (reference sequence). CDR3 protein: CASSSRPDADNQPQHF. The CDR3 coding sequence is TGTGCCAGCAGTTCCCGACCTGACGCCGACAATCAGCCCCAGCATTTT.

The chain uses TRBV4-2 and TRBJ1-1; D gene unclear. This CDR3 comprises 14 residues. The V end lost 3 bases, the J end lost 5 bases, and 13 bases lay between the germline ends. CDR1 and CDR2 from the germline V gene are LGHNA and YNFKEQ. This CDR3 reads CASSQIVPGTEAFF. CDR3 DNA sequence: TGTGCCAGCAGCCAGATAGTTCCGGGGACTGAAGCTTTCTTT.

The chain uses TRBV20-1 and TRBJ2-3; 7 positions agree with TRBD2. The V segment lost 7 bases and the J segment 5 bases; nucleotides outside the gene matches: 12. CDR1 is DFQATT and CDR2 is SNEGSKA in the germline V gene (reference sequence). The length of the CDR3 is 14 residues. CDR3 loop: CSVKLARGIDTQYF. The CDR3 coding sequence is TGCAGTGTGAAGCTAGCGCGGGGGATAGATACGCAGTATTTT.

CDR3 in amino acids: CASSVRGYSYEQYF. The CDR3 nucleotides read TGTGCCAGCAGCGTAAGGGGCTATTCCTACGAGCAGTACTTC. V and J are TRBV9 and TRBJ2-5, with a possible D match to TRBD1 (5 bases). The J call may be wrong; the DNA end is better matched by TRBJ2-7. The germline CDR1 and CDR2 sequences are SGDLS and YYNGEE. This CDR3 comprises 14 residues.

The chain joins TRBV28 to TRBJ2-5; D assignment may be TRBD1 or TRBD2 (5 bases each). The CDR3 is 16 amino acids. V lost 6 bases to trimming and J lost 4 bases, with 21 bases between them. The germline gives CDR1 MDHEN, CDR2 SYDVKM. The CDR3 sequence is CASRPGTACIGETQYF. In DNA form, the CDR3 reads TGTGCCAGCAGACCCGGGACGGCCTGCATCGGAGAGACCCAGTACTTC.

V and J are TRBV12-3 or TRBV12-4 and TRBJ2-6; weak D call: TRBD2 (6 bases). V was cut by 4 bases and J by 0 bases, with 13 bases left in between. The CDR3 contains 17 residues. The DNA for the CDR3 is TGTGCCAGCAGTTCCCGGGGGATTACCTCTGGGGCCAACGTCCTGACTTTC. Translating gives CASSSRGITSGANVLTF.

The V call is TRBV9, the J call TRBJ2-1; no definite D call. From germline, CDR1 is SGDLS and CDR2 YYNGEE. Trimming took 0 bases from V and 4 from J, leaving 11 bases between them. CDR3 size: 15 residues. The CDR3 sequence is CASSVDAGLYNEQFF. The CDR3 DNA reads TGTGCCAGCAGCGTAGATGCTGGGCTGTACAATGAGCAGTTCTTC.

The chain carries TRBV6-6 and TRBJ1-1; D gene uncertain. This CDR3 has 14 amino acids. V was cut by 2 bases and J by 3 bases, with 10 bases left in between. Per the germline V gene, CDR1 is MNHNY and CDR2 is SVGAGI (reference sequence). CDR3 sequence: CASSYRQEHTEAFF. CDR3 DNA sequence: TGTGCCAGCAGTTACAGGCAGGAGCACACTGAAGCTTTCTTT.

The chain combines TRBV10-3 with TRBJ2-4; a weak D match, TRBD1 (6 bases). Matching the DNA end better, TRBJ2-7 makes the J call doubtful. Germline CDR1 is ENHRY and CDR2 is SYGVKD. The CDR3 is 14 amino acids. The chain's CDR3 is CAIQPTGILDEQYF. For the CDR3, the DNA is TGTGCCATCCAGCCTACAGGGATCCTCGACGAGCAGTACTTC.

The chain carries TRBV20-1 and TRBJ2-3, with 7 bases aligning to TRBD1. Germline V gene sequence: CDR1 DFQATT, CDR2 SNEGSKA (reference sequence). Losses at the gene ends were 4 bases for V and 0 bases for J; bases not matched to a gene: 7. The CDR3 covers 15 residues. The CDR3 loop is CSATPGQRSTDTQYF. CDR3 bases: TGCAGTGCTACTCCGGGACAGAGGAGCACAGATACGCAGTATTTT.

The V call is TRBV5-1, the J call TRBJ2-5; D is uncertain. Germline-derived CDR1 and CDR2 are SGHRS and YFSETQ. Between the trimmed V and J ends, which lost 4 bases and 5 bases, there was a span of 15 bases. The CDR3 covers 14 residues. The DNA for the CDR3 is TGCGCCAGCAGCGTCGTCGGCACAGCGGAGACCCAGTACTTC. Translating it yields CASSVVGTAETQYF.

Written as DNA, the CDR3 is TGTGCCACACGCTCCTATGGCTACACCTTC. This translates into CATRSYGYTF. The V call is TRBV27, the J call TRBJ1-2; no reliable D call. The germline V gene has CDR1 MNHEY and CDR2 SMNVEV (reference sequence). V dropped 10 bases and J dropped 4 bases, with 7 bases sitting between them. The CDR3 runs 10 residues.

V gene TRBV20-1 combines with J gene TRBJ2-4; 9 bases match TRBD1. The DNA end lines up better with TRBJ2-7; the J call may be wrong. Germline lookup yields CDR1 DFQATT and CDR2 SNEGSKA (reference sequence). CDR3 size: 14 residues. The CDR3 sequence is CSARWDRAPYEQYF. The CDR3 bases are TGCAGTGCTAGGTGGGACAGGGCCCCCTACGAGCAGTACTTC.

The CDR3 DNA is TGTGCCAGCAGTTTAACTAGCGGGGGATTAGAGACCCAGTACTTC. Protein product: CASSLTSGGLETQYF. V and J are TRBV7-2 and TRBJ2-5; TRBD2 aligns across 11 bases. This CDR3 has 15 residues. CDR1 is SGHTA, CDR2 FQGNSA, per germline. V was clipped by 6 bases and J by 4 bases; unmatched bases: 7.